What follows describes a single T cell receptor (beta chain). Original processing notes: Amplifying reference gene primers gave estimates of nucleated cell counts. Only in-frame clones appear in the TCRdb table, and some are missing; sequencing was by immunoSEQ multiplex PCR. V and J calls and clone size are as listed in that table; D and trimming were resolved from the DNA. This repertoire shows about 88,000 clones, approximately 81% found once; its top ten account for 13% to 15%. These data are taken from a study of blood T cell repertoires in COVID-19. Study context: Acute-phase and convalescent COVID-19 samples originated in the United States, Italy and Spain. Sample material is recorded as cDNA or gDNA derived from T cells, B-cell-depleted T cells, or PBMCs.

Source material: peripheral blood. This sequence originates from a woman in her sixties or seventies with acute or convalescent COVID-19.

The CDR3 region is CASSQESVEADEKLFF. CDR3 coding DNA: TGTGCCAGCAGCCAAGAGTCTGTTGAGGCTGATGAAAAACTGTTTTTT. This rearrangement joins TRBV3-1 (or the pseudogene TRBV3-2) to TRBJ1-4, with D uncertain. CDR1 is LGHDT, CDR2 YNNKEL, per germline (reference sequence). V lost 0 bases, J lost 6 bases, and 14 bases lay in between. This CDR3 contains 16 residues.